Listed here are 10 T cell receptor beta chains from one sample, sequenced in a study of diagnostic markers for celiac disease. Each CDR3 protein gets one entry in TCRdb, which reprocessed the reads and gives no DNA. This sample's clone table lists about 1,800 distinct CDR3 sequences. Sample: either unsorted cells or a sorted T cell fraction (not recorded which). Receptors were obtained from a human donor. This table probably holds off-target reads from a library built for another chain.

This chain links TRBV5-4 with TRBJ2-2; as DNA is missing, the TRBD1 call by TCRdb cannot be tested. Germline V gene data show CDR1 as SGHNT and CDR2 as YYREEE (reference sequence). The CDR3 extends over 15 amino acids. The CDR3 is CASSLRTPNAGELFF.

This clonotype is classed as large (0.1 to 1%) by frequency. The rearrangement uses TRBV20-1 and TRBJ2-7. CDR1 DFQATT and CDR2 SNEGSKA come from the germline V gene (reference sequence). The CDR3 runs to 15 residues. CDR3 sequence: CSARDTAVLTYEQYF.

This chain uses TRBV12-3 or TRBV12-4 with TRBJ2-1; there is no DNA to check the TCRdb D call of TRBD1. This CDR3 is 14 amino acids long. CDR3 region: CASTRRGSYNEQFF.

The V gene is TRBV6-5, the J gene TRBJ2-5; the TCRdb call, TRBD2, lacks DNA for checking. Germline CDR1 MNHEY, CDR2 SVGAGI. The CDR3 loop spans 13 amino acids. The CDR3: CASNRGGEETQYF.

The rearrangement joins TRBV12-3 or TRBV12-4 to TRBJ2-2; TCRdb returns TRBD1, unconfirmable since there is no DNA. The CDR3 covers 15 residues. CDR3 sequence: CASSPPGGGTGELFF.

The chain combines TRBV5-1 with TRBJ1-2; TCRdb names TRBD1, which stays unverified in the absence of DNA. Germline CDR1 and CDR2: SGHRS and YFSETQ. The CDR3 extends over 19 amino acids. The CDR3 here is CASSSRDPGQGTANYGYTF.

This chain joins TRBV5-1 and TRBJ2-3; TCRdb's D gene call, TRBD1, goes unchecked for lack of DNA. CDR3 length equals 16 residues. Per germline, CDR1 SGHRS and CDR2 YFSETQ. The CDR3 reads CASSPGQGTSTDTQYF.

Frequency places this clonotype as medium-sized (0.01 to 0.1%). The rearrangement joins TRBV10-3 to TRBJ1-1. Germline V gene sequence: CDR1 ENHRY, CDR2 SYGVKD. CDR3 length equals 12 residues. The CDR3 protein is CAISESETEAFF.

The chain links TRBV3-1 to TRBJ1-5; lacking DNA, the TRBD1 call made by TCRdb goes unchecked. The CDR3 spans 13 residues. Germline lookup yields CDR1 LGHDT and CDR2 YNNKEL (reference sequence). This CDR3 reads CASSQAQGQPQHF.

This sequence joins TRBV7-2 and TRBJ2-5. CDR1 and CDR2 (germline): SGHTA, FQGNSA. The CDR3 extends over 14 amino acids. The CDR3 is CASSPQSRRETQYF.